The TCR beta chain described here comes from a study of naive and memory T cell subsets. Amplification of ligated cDNA took four PCR rounds with SP2 and nested alpha and beta constant primers. TCRdb passed the 5' RACE reads through MiXCR, listing each CDR3 protein once. The repertoire holds roughly 60,000 distinct CDR3 sequences, with 7.2% as singletons. A UMI-containing oligonucleotide was joined by 3' ligation to the TCR cDNA template. Unsorted total RNA, roughly 1 to 1,100 ng, was DNase treated before reverse transcription. This clonotype was observed a handful of times. The source of this sequence is a male donor in good health.

The CDR3 is CRGYGTVEKMNTEAFF. In DNA, the CDR3 is TGCAGGGGGTACGGGACAGTTGAAAAGATGAACACTGAAGCTTTCTTT. The V and J genes are TRBV20-1 and TRBJ1-1, with 7 bases fitting TRBD1. The germline V gene encodes CDR1 DFQATT and CDR2 SNEGSKA (reference sequence). This CDR3 has 16 amino acids.